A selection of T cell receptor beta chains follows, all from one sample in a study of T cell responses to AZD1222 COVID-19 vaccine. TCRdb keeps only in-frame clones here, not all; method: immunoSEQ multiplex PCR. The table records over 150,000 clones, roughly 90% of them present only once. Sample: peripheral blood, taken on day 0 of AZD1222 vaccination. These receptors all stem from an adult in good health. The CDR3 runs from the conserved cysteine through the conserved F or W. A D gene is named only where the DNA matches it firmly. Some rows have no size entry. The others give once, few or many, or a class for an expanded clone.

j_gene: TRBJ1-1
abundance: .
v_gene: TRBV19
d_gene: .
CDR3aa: CASSIGSPSEAFF
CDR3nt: TGTGCCAGTAGTATTGGCAGCCCCAGTGAAGCTTTCTTT

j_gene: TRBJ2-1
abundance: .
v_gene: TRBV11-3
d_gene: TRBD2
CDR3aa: CASSLDPAGGYNEQFF
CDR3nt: TGTGCCAGCAGCTTAGATCCAGCGGGAGGCTACAATGAGCAGTTCTTC

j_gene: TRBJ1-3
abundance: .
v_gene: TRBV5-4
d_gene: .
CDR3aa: CASSLGQGTSGNTIYF
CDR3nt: TGTGCCAGCAGCTTGGGGCAGGGTACCTCTGGAAACACCATATATTTT

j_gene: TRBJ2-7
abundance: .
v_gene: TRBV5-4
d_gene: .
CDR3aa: CASSLDGLREQYF
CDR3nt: TGTGCCAGCAGCTTGGACGGCCTGCGGGAGCAGTACTTC

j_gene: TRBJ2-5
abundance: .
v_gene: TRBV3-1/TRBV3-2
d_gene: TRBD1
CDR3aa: CASSKPGTGQETQYF
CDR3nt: TGTGCCAGCAGCAAACCCGGGACAGGGCAAGAGACCCAGTACTTC

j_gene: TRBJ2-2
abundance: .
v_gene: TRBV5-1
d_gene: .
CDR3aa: CASSSSAGAANTGELFF
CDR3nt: TGCGCCAGCAGCTCCTCCGCGGGGGCTGCGAACACCGGGGAGCTGTTTTTT

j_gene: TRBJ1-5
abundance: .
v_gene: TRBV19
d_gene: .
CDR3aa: CASSTPMFKQSNQPQHF
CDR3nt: TGTGCCAGTAGTACCCCAATGTTCAAGCAAAGCAATCAGCCCCAGCATTTT

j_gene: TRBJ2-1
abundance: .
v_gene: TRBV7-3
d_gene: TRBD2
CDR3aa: CASSSGLAGGNEQFF
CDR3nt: TGTGCCAGCAGCTCGGGACTAGCGGGCGGCAATGAGCAGTTCTTC

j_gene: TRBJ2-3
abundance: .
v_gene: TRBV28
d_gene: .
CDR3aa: CASTYGVSTDTQYF
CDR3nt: TGTGCCAGCACCTATGGGGTTAGCACAGATACGCAGTATTTT

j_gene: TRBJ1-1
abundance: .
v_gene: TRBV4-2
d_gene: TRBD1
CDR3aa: CASSPGQGSTTEAFF
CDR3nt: TGTGCCAGCAGCCCAGGACAGGGTTCAACCACTGAAGCTTTCTTT

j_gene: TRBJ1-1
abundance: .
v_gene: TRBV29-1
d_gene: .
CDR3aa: CSVRATQGKTHPGTEAFF
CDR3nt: TGCAGCGTCCGGGCCACTCAGGGCAAGACCCACCCCGGGACTGAAGCTTTCTTT

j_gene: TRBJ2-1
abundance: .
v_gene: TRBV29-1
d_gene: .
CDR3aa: CSVGAWNEQFF
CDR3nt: TGCAGCGTTGGCGCGTGGAATGAGCAGTTCTTC

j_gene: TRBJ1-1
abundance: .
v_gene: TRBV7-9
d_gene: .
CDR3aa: CASSPREALNTEAFF
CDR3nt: TGTGCCAGCAGCCCCCGGGAGGCACTGAACACTGAAGCTTTCTTT

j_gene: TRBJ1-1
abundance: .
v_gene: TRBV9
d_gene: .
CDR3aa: CASSVASQTNTEAFF
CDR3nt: TGTGCCAGCAGCGTAGCTTCGCAGACGAACACTGAAGCTTTCTTT

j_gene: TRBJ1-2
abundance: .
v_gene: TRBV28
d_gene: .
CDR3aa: CASSSIGGYTF
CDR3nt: TGTGCCAGCAGTTCCATTGGTGGCTACACCTTC

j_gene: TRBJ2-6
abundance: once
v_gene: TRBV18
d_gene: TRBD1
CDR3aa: CASSPRDRGQGSGANVLTF
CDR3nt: TGTGCCAGCTCACCACGGGACAGGGGGCAAGGAAGTGGGGCCAACGTCCTGACTTTC

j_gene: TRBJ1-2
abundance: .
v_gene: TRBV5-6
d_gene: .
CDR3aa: CASSLMQGQGYTF
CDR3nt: TGTGCCAGCAGCTTGATGCAGGGTCAGGGCTACACCTTC

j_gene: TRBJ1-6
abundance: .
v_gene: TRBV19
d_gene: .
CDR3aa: CASSIAEGGNSPLHF
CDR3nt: TGTGCCAGTAGTATAGCCGAAGGGGGGAATTCACCCCTCCACTTT

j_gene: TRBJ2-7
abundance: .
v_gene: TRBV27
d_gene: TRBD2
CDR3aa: CASSYRLAAHSYEQYF
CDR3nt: TGTGCCAGCAGTTACCGACTAGCGGCTCATTCCTACGAGCAGTACTTC

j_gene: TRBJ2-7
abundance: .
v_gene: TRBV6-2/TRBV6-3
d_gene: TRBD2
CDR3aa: CASSPLAGGPPYEQYF
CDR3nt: TGTGCCAGCAGTCCGCTAGCGGGAGGGCCCCCCTACGAGCAGTACTTC

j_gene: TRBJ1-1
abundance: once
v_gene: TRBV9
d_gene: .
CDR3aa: CASSVVAEPNTEAFF
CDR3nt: TGTGCCAGCAGCGTAGTGGCGGAACCTAACACTGAAGCTTTCTTT

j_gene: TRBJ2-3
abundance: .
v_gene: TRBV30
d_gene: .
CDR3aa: CASVSWRATDTQYF
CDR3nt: TGTGCCTCCGTGTCCTGGAGGGCCACAGATACGCAGTATTTT

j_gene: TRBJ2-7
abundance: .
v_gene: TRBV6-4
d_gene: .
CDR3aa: CASSERGSSYEQYF
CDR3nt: TGTGCCAGCAGTGAGCGGGGAAGCTCCTACGAGCAGTACTTC

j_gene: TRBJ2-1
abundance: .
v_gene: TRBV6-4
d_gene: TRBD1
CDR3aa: CASSDLNRGLNNEQFF
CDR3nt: TGTGCCAGCAGTGACCTTAACAGGGGGCTCAACAATGAGCAGTTCTTC

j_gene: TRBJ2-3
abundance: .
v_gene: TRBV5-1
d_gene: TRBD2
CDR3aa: CASSPQPAGETDTQYF
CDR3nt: TGCGCCAGCAGCCCACAGCCAGCGGGAGAGACAGATACGCAGTATTTT

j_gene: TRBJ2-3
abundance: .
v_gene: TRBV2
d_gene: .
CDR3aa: CASSGEAYPHTQYF
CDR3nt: TGTGCCAGCAGTGGGGAGGCCTACCCCCACACGCAGTATTTT

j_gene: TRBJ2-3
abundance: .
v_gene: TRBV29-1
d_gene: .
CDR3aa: CSVDRRGAVLTQYF
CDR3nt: TGCAGCGTTGATAGGAGGGGCGCGGTGTTAACGCAGTATTTT

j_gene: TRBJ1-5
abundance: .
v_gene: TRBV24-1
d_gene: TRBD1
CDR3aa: CATGTGSGNQPQHF
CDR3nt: TGTGCCACCGGGACAGGTTCCGGCAATCAGCCCCAGCATTTT

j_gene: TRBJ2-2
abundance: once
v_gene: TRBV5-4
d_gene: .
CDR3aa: CASSKGGVTGELFF
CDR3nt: TGTGCCAGCAGCAAAGGGGGGGTCACCGGGGAGCTGTTTTTT

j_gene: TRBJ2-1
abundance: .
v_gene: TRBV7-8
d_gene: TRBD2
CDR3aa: CASSMSGRRGEQFF
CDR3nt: TGTGCCAGCAGCATGAGCGGGAGACGCGGTGAGCAGTTCTTC

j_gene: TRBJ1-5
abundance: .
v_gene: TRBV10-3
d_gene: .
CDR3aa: CAISELGNQPQHF
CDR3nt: TGTGCCATCAGTGAGCTCGGCAATCAGCCCCAGCATTTT

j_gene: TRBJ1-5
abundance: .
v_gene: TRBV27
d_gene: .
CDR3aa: CASSFQSRGSNQPQHF
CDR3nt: TGTGCCAGCAGTTTCCAAAGTAGGGGGAGCAATCAGCCCCAGCATTTT

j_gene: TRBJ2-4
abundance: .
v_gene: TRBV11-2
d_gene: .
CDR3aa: CASSLDLGQENIQYF
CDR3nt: TGTGCCAGCAGCTTAGATCTCGGGCAAGAAAACATTCAGTACTTC

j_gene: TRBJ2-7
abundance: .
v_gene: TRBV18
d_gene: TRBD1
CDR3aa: CASSQQGLTYEQYF
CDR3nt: TGTGCCAGCTCCCAACAGGGGCTCACCTACGAGCAGTACTTC

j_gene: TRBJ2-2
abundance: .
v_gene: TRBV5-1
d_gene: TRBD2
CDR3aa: CASSLARKAGARDTGELFF
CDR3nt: TGCGCCAGCAGCTTGGCCAGAAAAGCGGGAGCCCGAGACACCGGGGAGCTGTTTTTT

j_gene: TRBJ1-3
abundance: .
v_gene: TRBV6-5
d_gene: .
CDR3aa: CASSYDRSGNTIYF
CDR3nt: TGTGCCAGCAGTTACGACCGGTCTGGAAACACCATATATTTT

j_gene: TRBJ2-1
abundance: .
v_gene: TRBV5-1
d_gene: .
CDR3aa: CASSLYGRVNEQFF
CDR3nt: TGCGCCAGCAGCTTGTACGGGAGAGTCAATGAGCAGTTCTTC

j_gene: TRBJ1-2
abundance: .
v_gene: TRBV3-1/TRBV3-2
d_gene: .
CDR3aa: CASSQKTGSYGYTF
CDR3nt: TGTGCCAGCAGCCAAAAAACCGGGTCCTATGGCTACACCTTC

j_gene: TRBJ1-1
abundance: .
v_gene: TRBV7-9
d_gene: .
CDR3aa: CASSSGPGAFF
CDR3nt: TGTGCCAGCAGCTCCGGCCCAGGAGCTTTCTTT

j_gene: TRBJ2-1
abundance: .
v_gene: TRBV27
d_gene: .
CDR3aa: CASSIYNGAGGYNEQFF
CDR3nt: TGTGCCAGCAGTATATATAACGGGGCAGGGGGGTACAATGAGCAGTTCTTC

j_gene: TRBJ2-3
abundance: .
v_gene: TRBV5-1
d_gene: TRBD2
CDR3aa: CASSFLAVTDTQYF
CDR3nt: TGCGCCAGCAGCTTTCTAGCGGTCACAGATACGCAGTATTTT

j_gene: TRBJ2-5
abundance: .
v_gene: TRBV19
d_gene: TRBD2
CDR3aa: CASSRAGGLQETQYF
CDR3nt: TGTGCCAGTAGTAGAGCGGGAGGACTCCAAGAGACCCAGTACTTC

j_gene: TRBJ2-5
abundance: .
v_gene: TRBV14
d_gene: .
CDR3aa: CASSPLEGMVETQYF
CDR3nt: TGTGCCAGCAGCCCCCTGGAGGGGATGGTGGAGACCCAGTACTTC

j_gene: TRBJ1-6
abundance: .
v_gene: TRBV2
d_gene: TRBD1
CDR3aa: CASNSRSGTENSPLHF
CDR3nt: TGTGCCAGCAATTCAAGATCCGGGACAGAGAATTCACCCCTCCACTTT

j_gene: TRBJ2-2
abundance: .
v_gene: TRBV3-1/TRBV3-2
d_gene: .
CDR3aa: CASSPPGRGDTGELFF
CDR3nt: TGTGCCAGCAGCCCTCCAGGGAGGGGGGACACCGGGGAGCTGTTTTTT

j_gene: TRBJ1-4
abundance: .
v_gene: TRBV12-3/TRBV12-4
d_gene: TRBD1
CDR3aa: CASSGEQGEKLFF
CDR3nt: TGTGCCAGCAGCGGGGAACAGGGGGAAAAACTGTTTTTT

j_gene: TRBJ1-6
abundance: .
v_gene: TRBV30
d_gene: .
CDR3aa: CAWSAYNSPLHF
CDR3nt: TGTGCCTGGAGTGCCTATAATTCACCCCTCCACTTT

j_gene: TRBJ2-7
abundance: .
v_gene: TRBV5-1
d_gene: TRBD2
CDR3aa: CASSPKREGPRAEQYF
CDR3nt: TGCGCCAGCAGCCCCAAACGGGAGGGCCCAAGGGCCGAGCAGTACTTC

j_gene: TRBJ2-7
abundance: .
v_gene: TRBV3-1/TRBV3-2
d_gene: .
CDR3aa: CASSQDAGPYVEQYF
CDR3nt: TGTGCCAGCAGCCAAGATGCAGGCCCATATGTGGAGCAGTACTTC

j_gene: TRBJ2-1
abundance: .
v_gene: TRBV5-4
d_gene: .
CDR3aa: CASSPGTDYNEQFF
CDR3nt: TGTGCCAGCAGCCCCGGGACGGACTACAATGAGCAGTTCTTC

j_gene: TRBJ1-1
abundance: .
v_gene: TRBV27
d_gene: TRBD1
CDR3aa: CASSSQGLNTEAFF
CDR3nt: TGTGCCAGCAGTTCACAGGGGTTGAACACTGAAGCTTTCTTT

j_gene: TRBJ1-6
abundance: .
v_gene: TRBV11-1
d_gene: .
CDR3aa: CASSHLRSPLHF
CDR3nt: TGTGCCAGCAGTCATCTAAGATCACCCCTCCACTTT

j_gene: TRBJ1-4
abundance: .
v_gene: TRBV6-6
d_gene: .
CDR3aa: CASTTGSNFLNEKLFF
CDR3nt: TGTGCCAGCACAACAGGGTCAAATTTCTTAAATGAAAAACTGTTTTTT

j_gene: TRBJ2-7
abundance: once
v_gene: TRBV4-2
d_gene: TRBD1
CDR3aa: CASSQLQGAVSYEQYF
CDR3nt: TGTGCCAGCAGCCAATTACAGGGGGCGGTCTCCTACGAGCAGTACTTC

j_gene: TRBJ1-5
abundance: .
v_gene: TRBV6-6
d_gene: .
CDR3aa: CASSYGQMNQPQHF
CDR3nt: TGTGCCAGCAGTTACGGCCAGATGAATCAGCCCCAGCATTTT

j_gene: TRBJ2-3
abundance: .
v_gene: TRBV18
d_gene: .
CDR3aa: CASSPKFAATDTQYF
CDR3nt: TGTGCCAGCTCACCTAAATTCGCAGCCACAGATACGCAGTATTTT

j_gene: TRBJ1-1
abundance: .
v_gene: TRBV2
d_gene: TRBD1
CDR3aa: CASSRGSEAFF
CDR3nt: TGTGCCAGCAGCAGGGGGTCTGAAGCTTTCTTT

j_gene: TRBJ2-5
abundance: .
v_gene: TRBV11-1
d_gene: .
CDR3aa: CASSLGVEGTQYF
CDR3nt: TGTGCCAGCAGCTTAGGAGTTGAAGGGACCCAGTACTTC

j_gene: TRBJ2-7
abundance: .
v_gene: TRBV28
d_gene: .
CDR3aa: CASSPPVGTTYEQYF
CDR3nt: TGTGCCAGCAGTCCCCCAGTTGGTACCACCTACGAGCAGTACTTC